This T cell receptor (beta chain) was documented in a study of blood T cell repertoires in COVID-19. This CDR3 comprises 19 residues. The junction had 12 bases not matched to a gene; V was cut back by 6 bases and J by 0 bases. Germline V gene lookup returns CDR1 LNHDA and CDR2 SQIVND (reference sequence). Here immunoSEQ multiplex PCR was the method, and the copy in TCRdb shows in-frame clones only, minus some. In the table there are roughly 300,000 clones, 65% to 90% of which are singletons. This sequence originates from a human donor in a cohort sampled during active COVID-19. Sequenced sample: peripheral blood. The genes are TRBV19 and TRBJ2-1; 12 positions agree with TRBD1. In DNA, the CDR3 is TGTGCCAGTAGGGGAAGGGGACAGGGGGCTATAAGCTCCTACAATGAGCAGTTCTTC. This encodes CASRGRGQGAISSYNEQFF.